These 2 T cell receptor beta chains were all obtained from the same sample, sequenced in a study of blood T cell repertoires in COVID-19. Generated by immunoSEQ multiplex PCR, the TCRdb table keeps only in-frame clones and is missing some. The table shows 250,000 or so clones, with 85% to 90% occurring only once. Sample: PBMCs or T cells enriched from blood (not recorded which). The source is a woman aged 45-65 years who had recovered from COVID-19.

This chain uses TRBV28 with TRBJ1-2, with TRBD1 matching over 7 bases. Germline V lookup: CDR1 MDHEN, CDR2 SYDVKM. The CDR3 is 12 residues long. Trimming cost V 5 bases and J 8 bases; bases outside gene matches: 5. The CDR3 region is CASSMTGQGYTF. Here the CDR3 DNA reads TGTGCCAGCAGTATGACAGGGCAGGGCTACACCTTC.

This sequence joins TRBV4-3 and TRBJ1-5; D remains unclear. Trimming stripped 1 base from V and 3 bases from J, with 10 bases between. Germline V gene lookup returns CDR1 LGHNA and CDR2 YSLEER. This CDR3 is 15 amino acids long. The CDR3 sequence is CASSQGRGYNQPQHF. The CDR3 bases are TGCGCCAGCAGCCAAGGACGGGGATACAATCAGCCCCAGCATTTT.